This TCR beta chain was profiled in a study of T cell changes during pregnancy in multiple sclerosis. TCRdb's copy holds only in-frame clones and misses some; the assay was immunoSEQ multiplex PCR. The table includes around 53,000 clones, roughly nine tenths detected once. The CDR3 length is 15 residues. V was pared by 3 bases and J by 5 bases, with 7 bases of the junction left unmatched. Per the germline V gene, CDR1 is SGDLS and CDR2 is YYNGEE. This receptor was obtained from a female donor with multiple sclerosis, enrolled in a pregnancy study. The sequenced sample was CD8+ T cells from peripheral blood mononuclear cells, obtained before pregnancy. This chain joins TRBV9 and TRBJ1-5; 8 bases fit TRBD1. The DNA of the CDR3 is TGTGCCAGCAGCGCGACAGGGGATTGGGATCAGCCCCAGCATTTT. Protein product: CASSATGDWDQPQHF.